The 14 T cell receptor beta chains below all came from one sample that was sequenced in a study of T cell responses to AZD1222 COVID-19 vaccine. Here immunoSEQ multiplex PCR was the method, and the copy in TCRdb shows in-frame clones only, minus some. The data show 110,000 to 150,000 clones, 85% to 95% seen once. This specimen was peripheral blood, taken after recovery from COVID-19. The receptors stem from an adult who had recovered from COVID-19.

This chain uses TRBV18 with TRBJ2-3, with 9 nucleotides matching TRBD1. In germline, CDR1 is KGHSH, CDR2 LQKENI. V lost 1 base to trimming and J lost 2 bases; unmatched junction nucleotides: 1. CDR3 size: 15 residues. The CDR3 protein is CASSPRQGVTDTQYF. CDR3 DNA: TGTGCCAGCTCACCACGACAGGGGGTCACAGATACGCAGTATTTT.

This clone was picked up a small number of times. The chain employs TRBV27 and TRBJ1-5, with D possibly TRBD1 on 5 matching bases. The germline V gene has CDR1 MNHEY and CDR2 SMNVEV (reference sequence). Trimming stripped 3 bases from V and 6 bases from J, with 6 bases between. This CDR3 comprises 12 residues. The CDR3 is CASSFGGQPQHF. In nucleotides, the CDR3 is TGTGCCAGCAGTTTCGGGGGTCAGCCCCAGCATTTT.

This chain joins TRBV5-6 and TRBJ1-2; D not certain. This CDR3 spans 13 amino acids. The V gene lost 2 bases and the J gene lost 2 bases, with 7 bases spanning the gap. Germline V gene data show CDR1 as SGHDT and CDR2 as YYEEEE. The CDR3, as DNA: TGTGCCAGCAGCTTTGGAGGGAACTATGGCTACACCTTC. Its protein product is CASSFGGNYGYTF. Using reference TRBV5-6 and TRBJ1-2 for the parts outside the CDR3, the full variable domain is DAGVTQSPTHLIKTRGQQVTLRCSPKSGHDTVSWYQQALGQGPQFIFQYYEEEERQRGNFPDRFSGHQFPNYSSELNVNALLLGDSALYLCASSFGGNYGYTFGSGTRLTVV.

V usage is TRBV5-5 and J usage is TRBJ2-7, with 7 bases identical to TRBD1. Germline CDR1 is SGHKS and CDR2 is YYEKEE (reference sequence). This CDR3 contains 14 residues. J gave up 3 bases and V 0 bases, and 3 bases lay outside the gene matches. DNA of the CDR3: TGTGCCAGCAGCTTGGGAGACAGGGTCTACGAGCAGTACTTC. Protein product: CASSLGDRVYEQYF.

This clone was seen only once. The CDR3 DNA is TGTGCCAGCAGCCCGACAGGAGGGGGTTACTACGAGCAGTACTTC. Translated, it gives CASSPTGGGYYEQYF. This chain joins TRBV7-9 and TRBJ2-7; either TRBD1 or TRBD2 may supply D (6 bases each). Germline lookup yields CDR1 SEHNR and CDR2 FQNEAQ (reference sequence). Trimming took off 5 bases at V and 3 bases at J, with 17 bases between the two ends. This CDR3 has 15 amino acids.

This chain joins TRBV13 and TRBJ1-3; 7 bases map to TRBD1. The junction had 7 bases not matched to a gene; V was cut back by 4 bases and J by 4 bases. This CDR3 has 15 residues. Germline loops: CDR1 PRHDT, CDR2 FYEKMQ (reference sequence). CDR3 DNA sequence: TGTGCCAGCAGCTCCGTACGGACAGGAGGAAACACCATATATTTT. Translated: CASSSVRTGGNTIYF.

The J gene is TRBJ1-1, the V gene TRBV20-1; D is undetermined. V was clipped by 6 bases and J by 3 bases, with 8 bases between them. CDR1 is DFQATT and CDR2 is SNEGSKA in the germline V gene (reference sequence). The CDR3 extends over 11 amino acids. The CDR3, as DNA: TGCAGTGCACCTCTTGACACTGAAGCTTTCTTT. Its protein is CSAPLDTEAFF.

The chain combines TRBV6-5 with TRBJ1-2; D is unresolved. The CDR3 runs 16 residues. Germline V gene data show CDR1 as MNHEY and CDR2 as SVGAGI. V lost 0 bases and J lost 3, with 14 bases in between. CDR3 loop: CASSYSRRSWDYGYTF. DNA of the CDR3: TGTGCCAGCAGTTACTCGAGAAGGAGCTGGGACTATGGCTACACCTTC.

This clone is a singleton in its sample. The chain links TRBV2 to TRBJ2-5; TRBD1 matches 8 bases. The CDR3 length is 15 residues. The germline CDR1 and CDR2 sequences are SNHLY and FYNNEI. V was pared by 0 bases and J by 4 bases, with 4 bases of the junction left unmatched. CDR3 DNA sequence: TGTGCCAGCAGTGAAGCGTTAGGACAGGGAGAGACCCAGTACTTC. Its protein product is CASSEALGQGETQYF.

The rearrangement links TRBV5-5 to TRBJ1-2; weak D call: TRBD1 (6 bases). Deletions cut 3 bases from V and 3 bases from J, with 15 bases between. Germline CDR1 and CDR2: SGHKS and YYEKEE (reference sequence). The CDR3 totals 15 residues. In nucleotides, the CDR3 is TGTGCCAGCAGCTCCCTGGGGGGGCAGGACTATGGCTACACCTTC. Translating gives CASSSLGGQDYGYTF. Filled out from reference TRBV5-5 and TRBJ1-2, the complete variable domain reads DAGVTQSPTHLIKTRGQQVTLRCSPISGHKSVSWYQQVLGQGPQFIFQYYEKEERGRGNFPDRFSARQFPNYSSELNVNALLLGDSALYLCASSSLGGQDYGYTFGSGTRLTVV.

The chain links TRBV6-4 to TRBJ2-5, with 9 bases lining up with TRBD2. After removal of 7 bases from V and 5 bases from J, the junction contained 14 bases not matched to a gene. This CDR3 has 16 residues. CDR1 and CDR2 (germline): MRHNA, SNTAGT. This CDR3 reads CASIGQASGARETQYF. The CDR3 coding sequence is TGTGCCAGCATCGGGCAAGCTAGCGGGGCTAGGGAGACCCAGTACTTC.

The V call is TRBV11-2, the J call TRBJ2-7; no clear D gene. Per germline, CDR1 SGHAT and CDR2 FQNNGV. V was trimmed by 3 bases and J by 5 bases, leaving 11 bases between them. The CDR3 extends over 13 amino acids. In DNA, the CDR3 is TGTGCCAGCAGCTTGATTGTGGAACACGAGCAGTACTTC. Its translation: CASSLIVEHEQYF.

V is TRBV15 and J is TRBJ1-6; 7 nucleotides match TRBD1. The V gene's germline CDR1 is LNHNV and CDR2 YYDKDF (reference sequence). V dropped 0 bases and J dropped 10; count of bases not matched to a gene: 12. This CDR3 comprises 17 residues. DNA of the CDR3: TGTGCCACCAGCAGAGATAATACAGGGGCTCGGCACTCACCCCTCCACTTT. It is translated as CATSRDNTGARHSPLHF.

DNA for the CDR3: TGTGCCAGCCGACTAGCGGGCTCCTACAATGAGCAGTTCTTC. Amino acid sequence: CASRLAGSYNEQFF. The V call is TRBV2, the J call TRBJ2-1; 10 nucleotides match TRBD2. The CDR3 runs to 14 residues. J lost 0 bases, V lost 8 bases, and 1 base had no gene match. The germline CDR1 and CDR2 sequences are SNHLY and FYNNEI.